These T cell receptor beta chains were read from a single sample in a study of shared clonotypes between healthy human individuals. Assay used: immunoSEQ multiplex PCR; TCRdb lists only in-frame clones, some missing. The sample holds millions of clones; about 95% are singletons and the top ten take 0.1% to 0.15%. The specimen was naive CD4+ T cells sorted from blood. The receptor source for this set is a man between 18 and 35 years old in good health. Each CDR3 is given with its conserved first and last residue. Each record gives: CDR3 DNA, CDR3 protein, J gene, clone size, D gene, V gene. The D gene is left open where the match is weak. Rows give clone size only sometimes, using once, few, many, or a class for an expanded clone.

cdr3_nt: TGCGCCAGCAGTTCGCAGGTGCTAGCCACCGGGGAGCTGTTTTTT; cdr3_aa: CASSSQVLATGELFF; j_call: TRBJ2-2; clone_size: .; d_call: .; v_call: TRBV5-1
cdr3_nt: TGCGCCAGCAGCTTGGTCAGGGAAGTGGGTACGCAGTATTTT; cdr3_aa: CASSLVREVGTQYF; j_call: TRBJ2-3; clone_size: .; d_call: .; v_call: TRBV5-1
cdr3_nt: TGTGCCAGCAGCTTAGAGGAGGGTATCGGCTACACCTTC; cdr3_aa: CASSLEEGIGYTF; j_call: TRBJ1-2; clone_size: .; d_call: .; v_call: TRBV7-6
cdr3_nt: TGTGCCAGCAGCTACCGCGAGGGGGCGCCCTACGAGCAGTACTTC; cdr3_aa: CASSYREGAPYEQYF; j_call: TRBJ2-7; clone_size: .; d_call: TRBD1; v_call: TRBV7-2
cdr3_nt: TGCGCCAGCAGCTTGGATCCAGCGGGGGTTGCGAACACCGGGGAGCTGTTTTTT; cdr3_aa: CASSLDPAGVANTGELFF; j_call: TRBJ2-2; clone_size: .; d_call: TRBD2; v_call: TRBV5-1
cdr3_nt: TGCGCCAGCAGCCAAGATATGGGGATCGGAAAACTGTTTTTT; cdr3_aa: CASSQDMGIGKLFF; j_call: TRBJ1-4; clone_size: once; d_call: .; v_call: TRBV4-3
cdr3_nt: TGCAGTGCTGGACTAGCTCTTGAGCAGTTCTTC; cdr3_aa: CSAGLALEQFF; j_call: TRBJ2-1; clone_size: .; d_call: TRBD2; v_call: TRBV20-1
cdr3_nt: TGTGCCAGCAGCTTCGACAGCTCAAACCTTGAAGCTTTCTTT; cdr3_aa: CASSFDSSNLEAFF; j_call: TRBJ1-1; clone_size: .; d_call: .; v_call: TRBV5-4
cdr3_nt: TGTGCCAGCAGCTTGGGGACAGGCAGGGAGACCCAGTACTTC; cdr3_aa: CASSLGTGRETQYF; j_call: TRBJ2-5; clone_size: .; d_call: TRBD1; v_call: TRBV7-9
cdr3_nt: TGTGCCAGCAGCTTAGGACAGGGTGGTAGCGGGAGGAGTTACAATGAGCAGTTCTTC; cdr3_aa: CASSLGQGGSGRSYNEQFF; j_call: TRBJ2-1; clone_size: .; d_call: TRBD2; v_call: TRBV7-9
cdr3_nt: TGTGCCAGCAGCCAAGATCCCCAGCTAGCGGGAGGGGAAGATACGCAGTATTTT; cdr3_aa: CASSQDPQLAGGEDTQYF; j_call: TRBJ2-3; clone_size: .; d_call: TRBD2; v_call: TRBV4-2
cdr3_nt: TGCGCCAGCAGCTTAGGACAGGGCGGGAGCTATGGCTACACCTTC; cdr3_aa: CASSLGQGGSYGYTF; j_call: TRBJ1-2; clone_size: few; d_call: TRBD1; v_call: TRBV5-1
cdr3_nt: TGTGCCAGCAGTCCCGGGACAGGGTCCCAGCCCCAGCATTTT; cdr3_aa: CASSPGTGSQPQHF; j_call: TRBJ1-5; clone_size: .; d_call: TRBD1; v_call: TRBV28
cdr3_nt: TGTGCCAGCAGTGGGGGTTGGACAGCAAACATTCAGTACTTC; cdr3_aa: CASSGGWTANIQYF; j_call: TRBJ2-4; clone_size: .; d_call: .; v_call: TRBV6-1
cdr3_nt: TGTGCCAGCTCACCCCCGGCAGGGGGCAGAGAGACCCAGTACTTC; cdr3_aa: CASSPPAGGRETQYF; j_call: TRBJ2-5; clone_size: once; d_call: TRBD1; v_call: TRBV18
cdr3_nt: TGTGCCTGGACCTGGGACAGGAACACTGAAGCTTTCTTT; cdr3_aa: CAWTWDRNTEAFF; j_call: TRBJ1-1; clone_size: .; d_call: TRBD1; v_call: TRBV30
cdr3_nt: TGCGCCAGCAGTCGTTTCATAGACAGGTTCTATGGCTACACCTTC; cdr3_aa: CASSRFIDRFYGYTF; j_call: TRBJ1-2; clone_size: .; d_call: .; v_call: TRBV10-1
cdr3_nt: TGTGCCAGCAGCTTAAAAGGCGAAAGCAATCAGCCCCAGCATTTT; cdr3_aa: CASSLKGESNQPQHF; j_call: TRBJ1-5; clone_size: .; d_call: .; v_call: TRBV7-2
cdr3_nt: TGTGCCAGCAGGGACAGGAACACCGGGGAGCTGTTTTTT; cdr3_aa: CASRDRNTGELFF; j_call: TRBJ2-2; clone_size: .; d_call: .; v_call: TRBV28
cdr3_nt: TGTGCCATCAGTGAGAGCGGGGGCTACAATGAGCAGTTCTTC; cdr3_aa: CAISESGGYNEQFF; j_call: TRBJ2-1; clone_size: .; d_call: TRBD2; v_call: TRBV10-3
cdr3_nt: TGTGCCAGCCGACCGAACGGAACCACCGGGGAGCTGTTTTTT; cdr3_aa: CASRPNGTTGELFF; j_call: TRBJ2-2; clone_size: .; d_call: .; v_call: TRBV6-6
cdr3_nt: TGTGCCATCAGTGAGCGACTATCCATTTCGGGACAGGGTTACAATGAGCAGTTCTTC; cdr3_aa: CAISERLSISGQGYNEQFF; j_call: TRBJ2-1; clone_size: once; d_call: TRBD1; v_call: TRBV10-3
cdr3_nt: TGTGCCAGCAGCGCTTCCGGGACAACCGATTCACCCCTCCACTTT; cdr3_aa: CASSASGTTDSPLHF; j_call: TRBJ1-6; clone_size: .; d_call: .; v_call: TRBV7-2
cdr3_nt: TGTGCCAGCAGTATACAGGGACGGGGCTACACCTTC; cdr3_aa: CASSIQGRGYTF; j_call: TRBJ1-2; clone_size: .; d_call: .; v_call: TRBV25-1
cdr3_nt: TGTGCCATCTCGGGACAGGCCTACAATGAGCAGTTCTTC; cdr3_aa: CAISGQAYNEQFF; j_call: TRBJ2-1; clone_size: .; d_call: TRBD1; v_call: TRBV6-1
cdr3_nt: TGCGCCAGCAGCTTGGTTCCAGACTCTGGAAACACCATATATTTT; cdr3_aa: CASSLVPDSGNTIYF; j_call: TRBJ1-3; clone_size: .; d_call: .; v_call: TRBV5-1
cdr3_nt: TGTGCCAGCAGCCCATGGGTACAGACTGCGGAAAACACCATATATTTT; cdr3_aa: CASSPWVQTAENTIYF; j_call: TRBJ1-3; clone_size: .; d_call: .; v_call: TRBV7-9